What follows is one T cell receptor beta chain and its context. Per the original data handling: For nucleated cells, counts were estimated from reference gene primer amplification. The assay was immunoSEQ multiplex PCR, and TCRdb's table has in-frame clones only and misses some. The V and J calls and clone size were taken over from that table, and D and trimming were inferred from the DNA. This sample carries roughly 240,000 clones, around 85% of them seen once, and the ten largest clones take around 2.8%. The data stem from a study of blood T cell repertoires in COVID-19. The overall study: Sites across the United States, Italy and Spain contributed samples from acute and convalescent COVID-19. T cells, B-cell-depleted T cells, or PBMCs supplied cDNA or gDNA.

The TCR comes from a woman aged 25 to 39 who had recovered from COVID-19. Sequenced: peripheral blood.

CDR3 nucleotide sequence: TGTGCCAGCGGGGAGTTCAACGGGCTTAACGAGCAGTACTTC. Translated, it gives CASGEFNGLNEQYF. The V and J genes are TRBV11-2 and TRBJ2-7, with D maybe TRBD2 (5 bases). The CDR3 runs to 14 residues. The ends were cut back, 8 bases at V and 5 bases at J, with 19 bases in the middle. The germline CDR1 and CDR2 sequences are SGHAT and FQNNGV. Full variable domain (remainder filled in from reference TRBV11-2 and TRBJ2-7): EAGVAQSPRYKIIEKRQSVAFWCNPISGHATLYWYQQILGQGPKLLIQFQNNGVVDDSQLPKDRFSAERLKGVDSTLKIQPAKLEDSAVYLCASGEFNGLNEQYFGPGTRLTVT.